The 25 T cell receptor beta chains presented below share a single source sample, sequenced in a study of T cell responses to AZD1222 COVID-19 vaccine. Produced via immunoSEQ multiplex PCR; TCRdb's table is partial and in-frame only. This sample has some 150,000 clones, with approximately 86% found just once. Source: peripheral blood, taken 28 days after the second dose of the MenACWY control vaccine. The source is an adult who received the MenACWY meningococcal vaccine as a control.

The chain employs TRBV18 and TRBJ1-2; D is perhaps TRBD1 (6 bases). The CDR3 has 15 amino acids. Trimming shortened V by 2 bases and J by 4 bases, and 14 bases separated the two germline ends. From germline, CDR1 is KGHSH and CDR2 LQKENI. The CDR3 nucleotides read TGTGCCAGCTCACCAAACAGGGAAGCTTCCTATGGCTACACCTTC. Its translation: CASSPNREASYGYTF.

A word on this clone: One end of the junction does not line up with germline, which may come from a read error. The V gene is TRBV28, the J gene TRBJ1-4, with D uncertain. CDR1 is MDHEN and CDR2 is SYDVKM in the germline V gene. The CDR3 extends over 14 amino acids. The CDR3 DNA reads as TGTGCCAGTAGTTTGGTCCGGTCCGGTGAAAAACTGTTTTTT. Residues: CASSLVRSGEKLFF.

The chain joins TRBV24-1 to TRBJ1-2, with TRBD1 identical over 8 bases. The germline V gene has CDR1 KGHDR and CDR2 SFDVKD. The CDR3 consists of 16 residues. The V segment lost 5 bases and the J segment 4 bases; nucleotides outside the gene matches: 11. This CDR3 is CATSASTGATVYGYTF. The CDR3 DNA is TGTGCCACCAGTGCTTCGACAGGGGCGACCGTCTATGGCTACACCTTC.

This clone came up a few times. The chain carries TRBV7-9 and TRBJ2-2, with D possibly being TRBD2 (6 bases). The V gene lost 1 base and the J gene lost 5 bases, with 11 bases spanning the gap. The CDR3 is 15 residues long. Germline lookup yields CDR1 SEHNR and CDR2 FQNEAQ (reference sequence). CDR3 bases: TGTGCCAGCAGCTTAGTAAGCGGGCGGACCGGGGAGCTGTTTTTT. Translated, it gives CASSLVSGRTGELFF.

This chain joins TRBV30 and TRBJ1-5; 8 bases are a match to TRBD1. This CDR3 is 14 amino acids long. V gave up 1 base and J gave up 6 bases; unmatched junction bases: 5. The germline V gene has CDR1 GTSNPN and CDR2 SVGIG (reference sequence). This CDR3 is CAWSGPGGVQPQHF. The CDR3 bases are TGTGCCTGGAGTGGGCCAGGGGGCGTTCAGCCCCAGCATTTT.

This clone was detected only once. V and J are TRBV7-2 and TRBJ1-2, with 10 positions matching TRBD1. The CDR3 contains 14 residues. Trimming at V came to 1 base and at J to 5 bases, leaving 1 base not matched to a gene. Germline-derived CDR1 and CDR2 are SGHTA and FQGNSA. CDR3 residues: CASSLGTGGYGYTF. CDR3 coding DNA: TGTGCCAGCAGCTTAGGGACAGGGGGATATGGCTACACCTTC.

The chain recombines TRBV29-1 with TRBJ2-7; TRBD1 matches at 10 bases. Germline CDR1 and CDR2: SQVTM and ANQGSEA. This CDR3 contains 13 residues. V shed 6 bases and J 4 bases; nucleotides not matched to a gene: 6. The CDR3, as DNA: TGCAGCGTCAGACAGGGGGCCGGATACGAGCAGTACTTC. It encodes CSVRQGAGYEQYF.

The rearrangement links TRBV11-3 to TRBJ2-3; 13 positions agree with TRBD2. The CDR3 contains 16 residues. The V segment lost 5 bases and the J segment 9 bases; nucleotides outside the gene matches: 11. From germline, CDR1 is SGHNT and CDR2 YENEEA. The CDR3: CASSRTGTSGMVTQYF. As DNA, the CDR3 is TGTGCCAGCAGCCGGACCGGGACTAGCGGGATGGTGACGCAGTATTTT.

The J gene is TRBJ2-1, the V gene TRBV4-1, with D perhaps matching TRBD1 (6 bases). CDR1 and CDR2 from the germline V gene are MGHRA and YSYEKL. CDR3 size: 15 residues. Trimming shortened V by 0 bases and J by 9 bases, and 15 bases separated the two germline ends. The CDR3 DNA sequence: TGCGCCAGCAGCCAAGAAATTAATGGGGGCGGTGAGCAGTTCTTC. Translated: CASSQEINGGGEQFF.

The chain carries TRBV5-6 and TRBJ1-2; D perhaps matches TRBD1 (6 bases). CDR3 length equals 14 residues. Germline assignment: CDR1 SGHDT and CDR2 YYEEEE. V was cut by 9 bases and J by 4 bases, with 19 bases left in between. DNA of the CDR3: TGTGCCACCGCGGGCCTGGGGGGCGCCTATGGCTACACCTTC. It encodes CATAGLGGAYGYTF.

The genes are TRBV27 and TRBJ1-2; D is unresolved. The CDR3 is 13 residues long. Germline V gene sequence: CDR1 MNHEY, CDR2 SMNVEV (reference sequence). The germline V and J ends were trimmed by 5 bases and 8 bases, with 15 bases remaining between them. The CDR3 loop reads CASSPLGGLGYTF. The CDR3 region has the DNA TGTGCCAGCAGTCCCCTGGGCGGGCTGGGCTACACCTTC.

The chain links TRBV24-1 to TRBJ1-5; 7 positions agree with TRBD1. From germline, CDR1 is KGHDR and CDR2 SFDVKD. Trimming at V came to 5 bases and at J to 0 bases, leaving 9 bases not matched to a gene. The CDR3 is made up of 17 amino acids. The CDR3 bases are TGTGCCACCAGTGCCGGCAGGGGGGTGGATAGCAATCAGCCCCAGCATTTT. This gives the protein CATSAGRGVDSNQPQHF.

This chain uses TRBV20-1 with TRBJ1-1, with TRBD1 matching 7 bases. V trimming: 6 bases; J trimming: 9 bases; junction bases outside the gene matches: 7. Germline V gene sequence: CDR1 DFQATT, CDR2 SNEGSKA (reference sequence). This CDR3 region has 11 residues. In DNA form, the CDR3 reads TGCAGTGCCTCCGGGGGACAGAAAGCTTTCTTT. Its protein product is CSASGGQKAFF.

As concerns this clone: Other DNA sequences within the sample encode an identical CDR3. V usage is TRBV18 and J usage is TRBJ1-5, with D perhaps TRBD1 (5 bases). CDR1 and CDR2 (germline): KGHSH, LQKENI. V lost 6 bases and J lost 2, with 11 bases in between. There are 14 residues in the CDR3. CDR3 region: CASSPGLGNQPQHF. CDR3 DNA sequence: TGTGCCAGCTCGCCAGGGTTGGGCAATCAGCCCCAGCATTTT. Full variable domain (missing parts from reference TRBV18 and TRBJ1-5): NAGVMQNPRHLVRRRGQEARLRCSPMKGHSHVYWYRQLPEEGLKFMVYLQKENIIDESGMPKERFSAEFPKEGPSILRIQQVVRGDSAAYFCASSPGLGNQPQHFGDGTRLSIL.

This clone was detected only once. The V call is TRBV4-1, the J call TRBJ2-5; D tentatively fits TRBD1 or TRBD2 (5 bases each). This CDR3 comprises 15 residues. CDR1 and CDR2 (germline): MGHRA, YSYEKL. V was shortened by 1 base and J by 2 bases, with 11 bases between the two germline ends. The CDR3 DNA reads TGCGCCAGCAGCCAAGGCCGGGGACGGCAAGAGACCCAGTACTTC. Its protein is CASSQGRGRQETQYF.

V is TRBV7-2 and J is TRBJ2-2, with 9 nucleotides matching TRBD2. From germline, CDR1 is SGHTA and CDR2 FQGNSA. V dropped 4 bases and J dropped 4; count of bases not matched to a gene: 7. CDR3 size: 16 residues. The CDR3 DNA reads as TGTGCCAGCAGCTCGACCCTAGCGGGGTCCACCGGGGAGCTGTTTTTT. Translated, it gives CASSSTLAGSTGELFF.

The V and J genes are TRBV19 and TRBJ1-1; 9 bases fit TRBD1. This CDR3 region has 16 residues. CDR1 LNHDA and CDR2 SQIVND come from the germline V gene (reference sequence). V dropped 1 base and J dropped 3; count of bases not matched to a gene: 6. In DNA, the CDR3 is TGTGCCAGTAGTATAGGCAGACAGGGGGGCCACACTGAAGCTTTCTTT. Residues: CASSIGRQGGHTEAFF.

The chain links TRBV2 to TRBJ2-2, with D uncertain. CDR3 length: 13 amino acids. Germline V gives CDR1 SNHLY, CDR2 FYNNEI. V was pared by 3 bases and J by 3 bases, with 5 bases between. The CDR3 region is CASSDGDTGELFF. Here the CDR3 DNA reads TGTGCCAGCAGTGACGGAGACACCGGGGAGCTGTTTTTT.

This clone was detected only a few times. The CDR3 sequence is CASSLGVGANTEAFF. DNA of the CDR3: TGTGCCAGCAGCTTAGGCGTAGGTGCGAACACTGAAGCTTTCTTT. V is TRBV7-9 and J is TRBJ1-1, with D uncertain. Germline CDR1 and CDR2: SEHNR and FQNEAQ (reference sequence). V shed 1 base and J shed 1 base, with 10 bases lying between them. The CDR3 contains 15 residues.

V gene TRBV28 combines with J gene TRBJ2-3; 7 bases map to TRBD2. From germline, CDR1 is MDHEN and CDR2 SYDVKM. The CDR3 covers 17 residues. With 7 bases clipped from V and 3 bases from J, the junction kept 16 bases outside the gene matches. The CDR3 reads CASTRERYSGKTDTQYF. The CDR3 nucleotides are TGTGCCAGCACCCGGGAACGGTACAGCGGGAAGACAGATACGCAGTATTTT.

In this sample, this clone turned up a few times. The genes are TRBV5-6 and TRBJ2-1; D is undetermined. Germline lookup yields CDR1 SGHDT and CDR2 YYEEEE. V lost 3 bases and J lost 2, with 12 bases in between. CDR3 length: 15 amino acids. CDR3: CASSWANRPYNEQFF. The CDR3 bases are TGTGCCAGCAGCTGGGCCAATAGGCCCTACAATGAGCAGTTCTTC.

This rearrangement joins TRBV11-3 to TRBJ1-3; no clear D gene. The CDR3 contains 16 residues. V lost 3 bases to trimming and J lost 4 bases, with 16 bases between them. Germline assignment: CDR1 SGHNT and CDR2 YENEEA. Here the CDR3 DNA reads TGTGCCAGCAGCTTGGACTCCGTGACGCACGGAAACACCATATATTTT. Amino acids: CASSLDSVTHGNTIYF.

CDR3 bases: TGTGCCAGCAGCTATGGGACAGTTGGAAACACCATATATTTT. It translates to CASSYGTVGNTIYF. The chain joins TRBV7-2 to TRBJ1-3; 7 bases match TRBD1. The trim removed 4 bases at V and 3 bases at J, leaving 3 bases unmatched. CDR3 length: 14 amino acids. The V gene's germline CDR1 is SGHTA and CDR2 FQGNSA.

As regards this clone: Other DNA sequences in this specimen translate into the identical CDR3. The rearrangement joins TRBV7-9 to TRBJ1-3; D is unclear. The CDR3 spans 14 residues. The V end lost 1 base, the J end lost 1 base, and 5 bases lay between the germline ends. Germline loops: CDR1 SEHNR, CDR2 FQNEAQ (reference sequence). The CDR3 region has the DNA TGTGCCAGCAGCTTAGGGGGTTCTGGAAACACCATATATTTT. This translates into CASSLGGSGNTIYF.

The chain couples TRBV7-9 to TRBJ1-1; 7 nucleotides agree with TRBD1. The CDR3 runs 15 residues. Germline V gene lookup returns CDR1 SEHNR and CDR2 FQNEAQ (reference sequence). The J segment lost 5 bases and the V segment lost 2 bases, leaving 8 bases of the junction unmatched. DNA of the CDR3: TGTGCCAGCAGCTTACTGACAGGGATGGAGACTGAAGCTTTCTTT. It yields the protein CASSLLTGMETEAFF.